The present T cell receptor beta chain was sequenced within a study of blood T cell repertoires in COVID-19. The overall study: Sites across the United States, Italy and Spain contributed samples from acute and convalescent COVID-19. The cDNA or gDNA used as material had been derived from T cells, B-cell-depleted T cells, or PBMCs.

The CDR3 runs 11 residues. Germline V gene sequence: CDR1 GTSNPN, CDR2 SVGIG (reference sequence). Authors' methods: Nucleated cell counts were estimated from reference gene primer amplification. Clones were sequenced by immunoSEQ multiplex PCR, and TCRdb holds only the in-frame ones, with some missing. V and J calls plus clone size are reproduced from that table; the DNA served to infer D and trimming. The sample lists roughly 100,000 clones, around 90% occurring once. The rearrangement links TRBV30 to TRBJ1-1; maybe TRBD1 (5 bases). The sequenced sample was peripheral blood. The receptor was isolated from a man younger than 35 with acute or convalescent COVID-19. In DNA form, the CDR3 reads TGTGGGGGGGAAACGAACACTGAAGCTTTCTTT. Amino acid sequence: CGGETNTEAFF.